This TCR beta chain is from a study of monozygotic twins with inflammatory bowel disease. Findings and limits, study-wide: Clonotypes shared with others were fewer in IBD patients than in healthy twins, especially with disease activity. Distinction of different T cell subtypes was not possible.

Investigators extracted total RNA from whole blood and did not sort T cells. Comments on this clonotype: Its target is unknown.

UMIs with a 6-nucleotide sample barcode were added by template switching. Reprocessing the 5' RACE reads, TCRdb reports a single entry for every CDR3 protein and omits DNA. Its clone listing holds fewer than 550,000 distinct CDR3 sequences. The sequencing sample was made of blood. This receptor was obtained from a human donor with ulcerative colitis or Crohn's disease, or a healthy co-twin of an affected twin (not recorded which).

This CDR3 reads CASSFRREETQYF. The J gene is TRBJ2-5, the V gene TRBV7-2. CDR3 length: 13 residues. Per germline, CDR1 SGHTA and CDR2 FQGNSA.